The clone carrying this TCR beta chain was counted a few times. Its antigen is unidentified. The V gene's germline CDR1 is MGHRA and CDR2 YSYEKL. This CDR3 is 14 amino acids long. V was clipped by 5 bases and J by 1 base, with 9 bases between them. This entry is derived from a study of cytomegalovirus exposure and HLA in healthy donors. General study findings and limits: Associated with HLA alleles at 0.05 false discovery rate in a later analysis were fewer than 20,000 TCR beta sequences.

A multiplex PCR was run with 60 Vbeta primers and 13 Jbeta primers. Sequencing was performed with immunoSEQ multiplex PCR; in TCRdb, only in-frame clones are kept and a portion is missing. The sample carries some 170,000 clones, about four fifths recorded once. V gene TRBV4-1 combines with J gene TRBJ1-5; D is unresolved. The sequenced material came from PBMCs. This TCR was recovered from a female donor in good health and CMV-seronegative. CDR3 DNA sequence: TGCGCCAGCAGCACGGGAGCGAGCAATCAGCCCCAGCATTTT. It specifies CASSTGASNQPQHF.